The clone carrying this TCR beta chain has more than one count but fewer than ten. Its cognate antigen is unknown. Random-hexamer reverse transcription was applied to about 0.45 to 1 ug RNA. Across 54 Vbeta and 13 Jbeta, TCR beta CDR3 was amplified with immunoSEQ multiplex PCR. TCRdb fed the immunoSEQ multiplex PCR reads into MiXCR, producing one record per CDR3 protein. In the table there are around 200,000 distinct CDR3 sequences, about 95% of which are singletons. High-throughput TCR beta sequencing covered peripheral CD8+ and CD4+ T cells. Each multiple sclerosis control was a treatment-naive patient with relapsing-remitting disease that was either stable or active. This sample was taken from a study of CD8 T cells in Susac syndrome. Study-wide results and caveats: The relatively small number of individuals in the TCR sequencing and HLA analysis was acknowledged by the study.

CDR3 size: 13 residues. J was trimmed by 1 base and V by 6 bases; bases with no gene match: 0. The receptor's source is a human donor with multiple sclerosis. This rearrangement joins TRBV12-3 or TRBV12-4 to TRBJ1-5, with TRBD1 matching 7 bases. The sequencing input was CD4+ T cells from PBMCs. The CDR3 protein is CASRGQSNQPQHF. CDR3 sequence (DNA): TGTGCCAGCAGGGGACAGAGCAATCAGCCCCAGCATTTT.